The next 22 T cell receptor beta chains were all read from a single sample in a study of patients and donors after allogeneic stem cell transplantation. TCRdb re-called the RT-PCR reads through MiXCR, storing one row per CDR3 protein. The table lists around 240,000 distinct CDR3 sequences, around 14% of them singletons, with approximately 10% in the top ten. The sample consisted of blood, either unsorted or a sorted T cell fraction (not recorded which). Receptor source: a human donor who was either an allogeneic HSCT recipient or a stem cell or donor lymphocyte infusion donor (not recorded which). It is not recorded whose cells these are; they may come from a transplant donor.

The rearrangement uses TRBV12-3 or TRBV12-4 and TRBJ2-3; 8 positions match TRBD2. The J segment lost 4 bases and the V segment lost 5 bases, leaving 5 bases of the junction unmatched. The CDR3 is made up of 14 amino acids. The CDR3 region has the DNA TGTGCCAGCAGTAACAGCGGGGGTGCAGATACGCAGTATTTT. Amino acid sequence: CASSNSGGADTQYF.

The rearrangement joins TRBV21-1 to TRBJ2-1; the table's D gene call, TRBD2, was not cross checked with the DNA. TRBV21-1 is noted as a pseudogene. This CDR3 has 15 amino acids. In DNA form, the CDR3 reads TGTGCCAGGGCGGGACTCCCTCTCAAGGGCAATGAGCAGTTCTTC. This codes for CARAGLPLKGNEQFF.

In its sample, this clonotype was seen a few times. V and J are TRBV20-1 and TRBJ1-4; D is undetermined. The CDR3 is made up of 15 amino acids. The V end was cut by 0 bases, the J end by 8 bases, with 16 bases between. Germline V gene lookup returns CDR1 DFQATT and CDR2 SNEGSKA (reference sequence). The CDR3 protein is CSARDQEGFREKLFF. The CDR3 DNA is TGCAGTGCTAGAGATCAAGAGGGATTCCGGGAAAAACTGTTTTTT.

The sample holds a few counts of this clonotype. The genes are TRBV7-2 and TRBJ1-2; 7 nucleotides match TRBD1. The CDR3 consists of 15 residues. Germline V gives CDR1 SGHTA, CDR2 FQGNSA. V gave up 5 bases and J gave up 4 bases; unmatched junction bases: 10. CDR3: CASSAQQGLAYGYTF. CDR3 DNA: TGTGCCAGCAGCGCTCAACAGGGGTTGGCCTATGGCTACACCTTC.

The J gene is TRBJ1-1, the V gene TRBV7-9; possibly TRBD1 for D (6 bases). This CDR3 is 14 amino acids long. The ends were cut back, 3 bases at V and 6 bases at J, with 14 bases in the middle. CDR1 and CDR2 from the germline V gene are SEHNR and FQNEAQ (reference sequence). The CDR3 spells CASSLETGKAEAFF. The CDR3, as DNA: TGTGCCAGCAGCTTGGAAACAGGGAAGGCTGAAGCTTTCTTT.

V usage is TRBV9 and J usage is TRBJ2-7, with 12 bases identical to TRBD2. CDR1 and CDR2 (germline): SGDLS, YYNGEE. The junction had 7 bases not matched to a gene; V was cut back by 3 bases and J by 6 bases. The CDR3 consists of 15 residues. CDR3 nucleotides: TGTGCCAGCAGCGCAAGACTAGCGGGAGACTCCGAGCAGTACTTC. This sequence encodes CASSARLAGDSEQYF.

This clonotype was counted at least ten times. The V call is TRBV12-5, the J call TRBJ1-2, with unresolved D. Germline V lookup: CDR1 LGHNT, CDR2 FRNRAP. The CDR3 covers 13 residues. Trimming pared 1 base from V and 0 bases from J, leaving 3 bases between. This CDR3 reads CASGLDTNYGYTF. The CDR3 nucleotides read TGTGCTAGTGGTTTGGACACTAACTATGGCTACACCTTC.

This clonotype came up many times. V and J are TRBV5-1 and TRBJ1-1, with no clear D. The CDR3 extends over 14 amino acids. The germline V and J ends were trimmed by 0 bases and 5 bases, with 11 bases remaining between them. Germline CDR1 and CDR2: SGHRS and YFSETQ. Here the CDR3 reads CASSLAGGGTEAFF. As DNA, the CDR3 is TGCGCCAGCAGCTTGGCCGGAGGAGGGACTGAAGCTTTCTTT. The whole variable domain, filled in from reference TRBV5-1 and TRBJ1-1, reads KAGVTQTPRYLIKTRGQQVTLSCSPISGHRSVSWYQQTPGQGLQFLFEYFSETQRNKGNFPGRFSGRQFSNSRSEMNVSTLELGDSALYLCASSLAGGGTEAFFGQGTRLTVV.

V is TRBV20-1 and J is TRBJ2-4; D may be TRBD2 (5 bases). Germline loops: CDR1 DFQATT, CDR2 SNEGSKA (reference sequence). The CDR3 is made up of 13 amino acids. Trimming removed 5 bases from V and 2 bases from J, with 10 bases in between. The CDR3 is CSAPEGTKNIQYF. DNA of the CDR3: TGCAGTGCTCCCGAGGGTACCAAAAACATTCAGTACTTC.

This clonotype was observed a handful of times. The chain joins TRBV12-3 or TRBV12-4 to TRBJ2-5; 9 bases are shared with TRBD2. CDR3 length: 16 residues. Losses at the gene ends were 5 bases for V and 5 bases for J; bases not matched to a gene: 12. This CDR3 reads CASSPQRGAGVETQYF. In nucleotides, the CDR3 is TGTGCCAGCAGTCCGCAGCGGGGGGCCGGGGTGGAGACCCAGTACTTC.

The chain has TRBV20-1 and TRBJ1-1, with a tentative D call TRBD1 (5 bases). CDR3 length equals 14 residues. Looked up from germline, CDR1 is DFQATT and CDR2 is SNEGSKA (reference sequence). V was clipped by 5 bases and J by 8 bases, with 21 bases between them. CDR3 residues: CSAPNTPGTYEAFF. The CDR3 region has the DNA TGCAGTGCTCCCAATACACCCGGGACTTACGAAGCTTTCTTT.

This chain links TRBV5-1 with TRBJ1-1; D ambiguous. CDR1 is SGHRS, CDR2 YFSETQ, per germline. CDR3 length equals 15 residues. V was cut by 2 bases and J by 1 base, with 12 bases left in between. The CDR3 here is CASSFNGERNTEAFF. The CDR3 DNA sequence: TGCGCCAGCAGCTTTAATGGGGAGCGGAACACTGAAGCTTTCTTT. Based on the CDR3 plus reference TRBV5-1 and TRBJ1-1, the full variable domain is KAGVTQTPRYLIKTRGQQVTLSCSPISGHRSVSWYQQTPGQGLQFLFEYFSETQRNKGNFPGRFSGRQFSNSRSEMNVSTLELGDSALYLCASSFNGERNTEAFFGQGTRLTVV.

The chain recombines TRBV7-8 with TRBJ2-7; 7 bases match TRBD1. Unmatched junction bases numbered 3, after V lost 1 base and J lost 0 bases. The CDR3 is 15 amino acids. Germline V gene data show CDR1 as SGHVS and CDR2 as FQNEAQ. In nucleotides, the CDR3 is TGTGCCAGCAGCTTAGATGGGACAGCCTCCTACGAGCAGTACTTC. Its translation is CASSLDGTASYEQYF.

This clonotype appeared many times. The chain links TRBV5-4 to TRBJ1-5, with 7 bases identical to TRBD1. Germline-derived CDR1 and CDR2 are SGHNT and YYREEE (reference sequence). The CDR3 extends over 17 amino acids. J was trimmed by 8 bases and V by 2 bases; bases with no gene match: 16. The CDR3 is CASSFGGSKGGGEPQHF. CDR3 coding DNA: TGTGCCAGCAGCTTCGGGGGATCAAAAGGGGGCGGGGAGCCCCAGCATTTT. Together with reference TRBV5-4 and TRBJ1-5, the CDR3 gives the full variable domain: ETGVTQSPTHLIKTRGQQVTLRCSSQSGHNTVSWYQQALGQGPQFIFQYYREEENGRGNFPPRFSGLQFPNYSSELNVNALELDDSALYLCASSFGGSKGGGEPQHFGDGTRLSIL.

V usage is TRBV5-1 and J usage is TRBJ1-1; tentatively, D is TRBD1 (6 bases). Trimming shortened V by 6 bases and J by 0 bases, and 9 bases separated the two germline ends. The CDR3 runs to 13 residues. Germline loops: CDR1 SGHRS, CDR2 YFSETQ. The CDR3 bases are TGCGCCAGCACACAGGGACTGAACACTGAAGCTTTCTTT. Encoded protein: CASTQGLNTEAFF.

The chain has TRBV19 and TRBJ2-5; D is unresolved. Germline V CDR1 and CDR2: LNHDA, SQIVND (reference sequence). Between the trimmed V and J ends, which lost 3 bases and 2 bases, there was a span of 7 bases. This CDR3 spans 13 amino acids. The chain's CDR3 is CASSISPQETQYF. CDR3 bases: TGTGCCAGTAGTATCTCACCACAAGAGACCCAGTACTTC. Drawing the rest from reference TRBV19 and TRBJ2-5, the complete variable domain is DGGITQSPKYLFRKEGQNVTLSCEQNLNHDAMYWYRQDPGQGLRLIYYSQIVNDFQKGDIAEGYSVSREKKESFPLTVTSAQKNPTAFYLCASSISPQETQYFGPGTRLLVL.

This clonotype was observed at least ten times. The genes are TRBV29-1 and TRBJ1-2; D is undetermined. Per the germline V gene, CDR1 is SQVTM and CDR2 is ANQGSEA. V lost 4 bases and J 7 bases, leaving 10 bases between the germline ends. The CDR3 sequence is 11 residues long. CDR3 loop: CSVVEALGYTF. In DNA form, the CDR3 reads TGCAGCGTTGTGGAAGCGCTTGGCTACACCTTC.

This chain uses TRBV6-5 with TRBJ2-1, with 12 nucleotides matching TRBD2. V gave up 4 bases and J gave up 7 bases; unmatched junction bases: 5. CDR1 is MNHEY and CDR2 is SVGAGI in the germline V gene. This CDR3 region has 15 residues. In DNA form, the CDR3 reads TGTGCCAGCAGTTCTAGCGGGGGGGCAGGAAATGAGCAGTTCTTC. Translating gives CASSSSGGAGNEQFF.

This clonotype was observed a handful of times. The CDR3 DNA follows: TGTGCCACCAGCATCAATAGTCAAGAGACCCAGTACTTC. Translated, it gives CATSINSQETQYF. V is TRBV15 and J is TRBJ2-5; D call uncertain. This CDR3 has 13 amino acids. Germline CDR1 and CDR2: LNHNV and YYDKDF (reference sequence). V lost 4 bases and J lost 2, with 8 bases in between.

This clonotype was detected ten times or more. The V and J genes are TRBV5-6 and TRBJ1-2; D remains ambiguous. CDR3 size: 13 residues. Between the trimmed V and J ends, which lost 0 bases and 4 bases, there was a span of 7 bases. Looked up from germline, CDR1 is SGHDT and CDR2 is YYEEEE. CDR3 residues: CASSLGLFYGYTF. The DNA for the CDR3 is TGTGCCAGCAGCTTGGGGCTCTTCTATGGCTACACCTTC.

V usage is TRBV7-9 and J usage is TRBJ2-5, with TRBD2 identical over 8 bases. With 6 bases clipped from V and 4 bases from J, the junction kept 4 bases outside the gene matches. Germline V gene lookup returns CDR1 SEHNR and CDR2 FQNEAQ (reference sequence). CDR3 size: 13 residues. CDR3 sequence (DNA): TGTGCCAGCAGTGCGAGCGGGGGAGAGACCCAGTACTTC. Amino acid sequence: CASSASGGETQYF.

J is TRBJ1-5 and V is TRBV6-1, with 7 positions matching TRBD1. CDR3 length: 14 amino acids. The germline gives CDR1 MNHNS, CDR2 SASEGT. The V gene end was trimmed by 5 bases and the J gene end by 3 bases; junction bases not matched to a gene: 4. CDR3 coding DNA: TGTGCCAGCAGTAAGGGACAGAACAATCAGCCCCAGCATTTT. Its translation: CASSKGQNNQPQHF.